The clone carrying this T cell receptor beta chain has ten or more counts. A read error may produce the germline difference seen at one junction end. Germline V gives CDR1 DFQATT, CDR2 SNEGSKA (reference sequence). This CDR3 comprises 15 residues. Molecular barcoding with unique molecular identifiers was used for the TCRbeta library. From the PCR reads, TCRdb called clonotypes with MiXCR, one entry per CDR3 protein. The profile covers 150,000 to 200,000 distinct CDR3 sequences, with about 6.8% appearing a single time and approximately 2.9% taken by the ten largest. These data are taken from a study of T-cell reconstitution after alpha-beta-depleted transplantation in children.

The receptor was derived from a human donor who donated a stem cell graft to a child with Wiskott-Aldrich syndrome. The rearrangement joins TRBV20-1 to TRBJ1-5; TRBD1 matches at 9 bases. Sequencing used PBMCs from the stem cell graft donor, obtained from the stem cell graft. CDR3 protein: CSAGDRDRGNQPQHF. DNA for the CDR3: TGCAGTGCTGGAGACCGGGACAGGGGCAATCAGCCCCAGCATTTT.